This record covers a single T cell receptor (beta chain). This could be a read error, since a much larger clone is one nucleotide away. TCR beta CDR3 regions were amplified from RNA. First-round RT-PCR with HTBI primers amplified the TCR CDR3 region. TCRdb reanalysed the multiplex PCR reads using MiXCR and keeps one entry per CDR3 protein. The repertoire holds a few hundred thousand distinct CDR3 sequences, around 16% seen once, with under 8% in the top ten. This specimen belongs to a study of T cells in Graves' hyperthyroidism and ophthalmopathy. Germline trimming cut 4 bases from V and 7 bases from J; bases unmatched to any gene: 12. The CDR3 has 15 amino acids. Looked up from germline, CDR1 is DFQATT and CDR2 is SNEGSKA (reference sequence).

The V and J genes are TRBV20-1 and TRBJ1-2; 10 nucleotides match TRBD1. The sequencing input was blood. This receptor was identified in a woman under 40 with Graves' hyperthyroidism. The DNA for the CDR3 is TGCAGTGCTAAAAAACCCGGACAGGGGGGCGCTGGCTACACCTTC. Amino acids: CSAKKPGQGGAGYTF.